This T cell receptor (beta chain) is from a study of graft-versus-host responses after intestinal transplantation. The germline gives CDR1 LGHNA, CDR2 YNFKEQ. The CDR3 runs 13 residues. Trimming took off 1 base at V and 3 bases at J, with 7 bases between the two ends. This table comes from immunoSEQ multiplex PCR, and its TCRdb copy is limited to in-frame clones, with some not included. The table has about 97,000 clones, about 93% seen once. The material sequenced was PBMCs, taken roughly 410 days after intestinal transplant. The receptor was isolated from a human patient who received an intestinal transplant, so some T cells may come from the graft donor. This rearrangement joins TRBV4-2 to TRBJ2-7, with TRBD1 as a possible D gene (6 bases). The CDR3 protein is CASSQVGGYEQYF. CDR3 DNA: TGTGCCAGCAGCCAAGTAGGGGGCTACGAGCAGTACTTC.